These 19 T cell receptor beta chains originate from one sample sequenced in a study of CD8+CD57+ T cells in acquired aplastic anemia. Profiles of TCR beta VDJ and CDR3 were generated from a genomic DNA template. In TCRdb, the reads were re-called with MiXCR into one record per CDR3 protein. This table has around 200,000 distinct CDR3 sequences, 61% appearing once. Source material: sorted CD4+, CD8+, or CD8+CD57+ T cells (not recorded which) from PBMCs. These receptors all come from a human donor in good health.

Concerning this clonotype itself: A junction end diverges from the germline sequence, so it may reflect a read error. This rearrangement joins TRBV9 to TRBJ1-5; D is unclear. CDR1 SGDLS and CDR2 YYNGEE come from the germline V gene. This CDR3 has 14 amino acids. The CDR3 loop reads CASGVGSGAEPQHF. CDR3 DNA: TGTGCCAGCGGCGTAGGATCAGGAGCGGAGCCCCAGCATTTT.

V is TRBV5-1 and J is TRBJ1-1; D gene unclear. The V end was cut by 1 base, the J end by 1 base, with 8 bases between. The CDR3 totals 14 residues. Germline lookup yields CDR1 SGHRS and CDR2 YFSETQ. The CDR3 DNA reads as TGCGCCAGCAGCTTGTCCACTTCGAACACTGAAGCTTTCTTT. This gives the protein CASSLSTSNTEAFF.

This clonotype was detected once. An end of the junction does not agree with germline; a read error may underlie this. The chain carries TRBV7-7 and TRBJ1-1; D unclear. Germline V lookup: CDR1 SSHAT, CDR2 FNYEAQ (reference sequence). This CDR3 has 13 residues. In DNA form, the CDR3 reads TGTGCTAGCAGCTTAAGTCCGAGCACTGAAGCTTTCTTT. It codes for CASSLSPSTEAFF.

CDR3 loop: CATSDLTGSGELFF. The CDR3 nucleotides are TGTGCCACCAGTGATTTGACAGGGTCGGGGGAGCTGTTTTTT. V is TRBV24-1 and J is TRBJ2-2; possible D gene TRBD1, 6 bases. V was cut by 0 bases and J by 8 bases, with 9 bases left in between. The length of the CDR3 is 14 residues. The V gene's germline CDR1 is KGHDR and CDR2 SFDVKD.

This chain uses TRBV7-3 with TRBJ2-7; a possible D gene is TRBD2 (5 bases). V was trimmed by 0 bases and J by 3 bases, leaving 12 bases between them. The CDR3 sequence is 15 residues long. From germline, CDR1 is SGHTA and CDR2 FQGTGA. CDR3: CASSLTPGSFYEQYF. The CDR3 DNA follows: TGTGCCAGCAGCTTAACCCCGGGATCTTTCTACGAGCAGTACTTC.

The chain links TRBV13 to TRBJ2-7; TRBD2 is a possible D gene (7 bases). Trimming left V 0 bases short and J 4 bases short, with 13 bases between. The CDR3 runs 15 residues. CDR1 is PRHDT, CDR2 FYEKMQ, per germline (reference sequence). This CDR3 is CASSLGGGPAYEQYF. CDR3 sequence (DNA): TGTGCCAGCAGCTTAGGCGGGGGGCCCGCTTACGAGCAGTACTTC.

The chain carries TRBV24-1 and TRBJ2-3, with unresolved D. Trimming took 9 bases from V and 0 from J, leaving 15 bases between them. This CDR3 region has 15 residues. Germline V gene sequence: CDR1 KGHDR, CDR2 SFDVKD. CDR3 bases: TGTGCCACCGGCCCACCCCTCCCCAGCACAGATACGCAGTATTTT. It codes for CATGPPLPSTDTQYF.

As DNA, the CDR3 is TGTGCCAGCAGCCTGGGAGGACTAGCGGGGGGCTCCTACGAGCAGTACTTC. It encodes CASSLGGLAGGSYEQYF. J is TRBJ2-7 and V is TRBV9, with TRBD2 matching 14 bases. Germline CDR1 is SGDLS and CDR2 is YYNGEE. The CDR3 is 17 amino acids. J lost 0 bases, V lost 4 bases, and 6 bases had no gene match.

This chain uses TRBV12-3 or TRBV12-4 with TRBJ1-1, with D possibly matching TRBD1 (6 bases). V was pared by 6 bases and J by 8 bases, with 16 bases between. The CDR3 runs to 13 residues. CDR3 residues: CASSKTEGGEAFF. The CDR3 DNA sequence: TGTGCCAGCAGCAAGACCGAGGGGGGAGAAGCTTTCTTT.

For the CDR3, the DNA is TGTGCCACCAGTGATGGGGTTGGGTACATAAATGAGCAGTTCTTC. The encoded protein is CATSDGVGYINEQFF. V gene TRBV24-1 combines with J gene TRBJ2-1; D unclear. CDR1 KGHDR and CDR2 SFDVKD come from the germline V gene. The germline V and J ends were trimmed by 3 bases and 7 bases, with 15 bases remaining between them. The CDR3 length is 15 residues.

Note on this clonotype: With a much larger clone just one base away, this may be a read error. CDR3 protein: CASAPLGPTDTQYF. The CDR3 nucleotides read TGTGCCAGCGCCCCGCTGGGGCCTACAGATACGCAGTATTTT. The gene calls are TRBV6-5 and TRBJ2-3; a possible D gene is TRBD1 (5 bases). V shed 8 bases and J shed 3 bases, with 15 bases lying between them. Germline CDR1 is MNHEY and CDR2 is SVGAGI. The CDR3 sequence is 14 residues long.

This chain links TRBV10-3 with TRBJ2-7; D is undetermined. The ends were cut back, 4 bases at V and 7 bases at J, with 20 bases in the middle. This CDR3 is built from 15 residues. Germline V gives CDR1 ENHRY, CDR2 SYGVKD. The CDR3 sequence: CAISGTAVGVGEQYF. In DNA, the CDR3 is TGTGCCATCAGTGGTACTGCGGTCGGAGTTGGGGAGCAGTACTTC.

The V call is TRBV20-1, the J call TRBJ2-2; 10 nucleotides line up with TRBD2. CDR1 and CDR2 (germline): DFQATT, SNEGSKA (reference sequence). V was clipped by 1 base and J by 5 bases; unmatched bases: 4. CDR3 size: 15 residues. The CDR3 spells CSARASGRRTGELFF. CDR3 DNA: TGCAGTGCTAGAGCTAGCGGGAGAAGGACCGGGGAGCTGTTTTTT.

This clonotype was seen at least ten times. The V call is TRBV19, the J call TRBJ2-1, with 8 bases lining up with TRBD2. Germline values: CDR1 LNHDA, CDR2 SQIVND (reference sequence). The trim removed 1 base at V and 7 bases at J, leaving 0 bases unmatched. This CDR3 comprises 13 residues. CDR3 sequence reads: CASSIGLANEQFF. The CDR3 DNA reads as TGTGCCAGTAGTATAGGACTAGCGAATGAGCAGTTCTTC. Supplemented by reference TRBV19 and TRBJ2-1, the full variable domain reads DGGITQSPKYLFRKEGQNVTLSCEQNLNHDAMYWYRQDPGQGLRLIYYSQIVNDFQKGDIAEGYSVSREKKESFPLTVTSAQKNPTAFYLCASSIGLANEQFFGPGTRLTVL.

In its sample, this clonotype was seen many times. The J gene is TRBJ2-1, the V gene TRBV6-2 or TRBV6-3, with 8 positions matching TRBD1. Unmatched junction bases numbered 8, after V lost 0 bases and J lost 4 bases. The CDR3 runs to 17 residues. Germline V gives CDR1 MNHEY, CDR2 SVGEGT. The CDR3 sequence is CASSYSKTGVAYNEQFF. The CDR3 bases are TGTGCCAGCAGTTACTCGAAGACAGGGGTGGCGTACAATGAGCAGTTCTTC.

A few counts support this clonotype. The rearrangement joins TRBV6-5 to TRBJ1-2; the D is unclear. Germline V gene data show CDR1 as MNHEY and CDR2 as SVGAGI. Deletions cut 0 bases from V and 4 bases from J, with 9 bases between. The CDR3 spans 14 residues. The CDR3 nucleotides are TGTGCCAGCAGTTACTCGACCCGGACCTATGGCTACACCTTC. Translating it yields CASSYSTRTYGYTF.

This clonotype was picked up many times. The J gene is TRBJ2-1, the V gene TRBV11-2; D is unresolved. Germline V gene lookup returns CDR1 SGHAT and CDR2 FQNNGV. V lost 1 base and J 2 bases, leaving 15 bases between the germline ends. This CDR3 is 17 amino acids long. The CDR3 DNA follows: TGTGCCAGCAGCTTAGGAGGTGGGTTACAACCCTACAATGAGCAGTTCTTC. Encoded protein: CASSLGGGLQPYNEQFF.

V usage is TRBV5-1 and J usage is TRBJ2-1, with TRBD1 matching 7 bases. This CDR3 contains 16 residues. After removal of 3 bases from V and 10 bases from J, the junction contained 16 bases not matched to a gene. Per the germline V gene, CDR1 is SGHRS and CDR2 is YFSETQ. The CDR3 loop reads CASSSTEAGGLVEQFF. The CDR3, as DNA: TGCGCCAGCAGCTCCACGGAGGCAGGGGGTCTTGTCGAGCAGTTCTTC. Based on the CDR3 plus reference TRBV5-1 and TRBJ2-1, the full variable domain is KAGVTQTPRYLIKTRGQQVTLSCSPISGHRSVSWYQQTPGQGLQFLFEYFSETQRNKGNFPGRFSGRQFSNSRSEMNVSTLELGDSALYLCASSSTEAGGLVEQFFGPGTRLTVL.

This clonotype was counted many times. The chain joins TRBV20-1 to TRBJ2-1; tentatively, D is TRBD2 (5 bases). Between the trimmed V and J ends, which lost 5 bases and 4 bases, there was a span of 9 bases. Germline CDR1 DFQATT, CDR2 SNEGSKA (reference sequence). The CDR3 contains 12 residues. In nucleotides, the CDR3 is TGCAGTGCTCCGAGCGGTTACAATGAGCAGTTCTTC. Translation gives CSAPSGYNEQFF.